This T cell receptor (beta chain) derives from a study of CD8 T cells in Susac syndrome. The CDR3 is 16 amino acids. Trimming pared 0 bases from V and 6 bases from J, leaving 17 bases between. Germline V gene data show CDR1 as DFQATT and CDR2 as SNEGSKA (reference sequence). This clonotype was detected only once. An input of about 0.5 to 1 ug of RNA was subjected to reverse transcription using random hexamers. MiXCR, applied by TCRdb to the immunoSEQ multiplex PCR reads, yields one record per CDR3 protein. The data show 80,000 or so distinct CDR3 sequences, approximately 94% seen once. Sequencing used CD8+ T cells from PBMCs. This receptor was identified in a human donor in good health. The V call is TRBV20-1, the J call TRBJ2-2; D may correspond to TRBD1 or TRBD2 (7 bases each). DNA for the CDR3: TGCAGTGCTAGAGATTCCCAGGGGGGGATCCCCGGGGAGCTGTTTTTT. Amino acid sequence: CSARDSQGGIPGELFF.